This record looks at one T cell receptor (beta chain) sequence and its context. These data originate in a study of OX40 agonist ivuxolimab in advanced cancers. Produced via immunoSEQ multiplex PCR; TCRdb's table is partial and in-frame only. This table has fewer than 85,000 clones, 86% appearing once. Losses at the gene ends were 6 bases for V and 5 bases for J; bases not matched to a gene: 12. The germline gives CDR1 KGHSH, CDR2 LQKENI. The CDR3 consists of 16 residues. The specimen was CD4+ or CD8+ T cells sorted from blood, collected in a trial of the OX40 agonist ivuxolimab. The receptor comes from an adult with an advanced solid tumor such as melanoma, head and neck, liver or kidney cancer. The chain combines TRBV18 with TRBJ1-1; TRBD1 matches at 10 bases. This CDR3 is CASSDGGTGVRTEAFF. For the CDR3, the DNA is TGTGCCAGCTCCGATGGTGGGACAGGGGTTCGGACTGAAGCTTTCTTT.